This T cell receptor (beta chain) was captured by sequencing in a study of hypomethylating agent response in myelodysplastic syndrome. Study-wide results and caveats: After hypomethylating agent treatment, diversity and clonality showed no significant change, overall or by response.

The CDR3 consists of 15 residues. Germline CDR1 is LGHNA and CDR2 is YSLEER. The V end lost 8 bases, the J end lost 0 bases, and 15 bases lay between the germline ends. Produced via immunoSEQ multiplex PCR; TCRdb's table is partial and in-frame only. Of over 3,500 clones listed, about 81% were seen once; the top ten hold more than 15%. In its sample, this clone was seen once. The antigen remains unidentified. This TCR derives from a human donor with myelodysplastic syndrome. The source was bone marrow, collected before or after starting hypomethylating agent treatment for myelodysplastic syndrome (not recorded which). The chain has TRBV4-3 and TRBJ2-3; perhaps TRBD1 as D (6 bases). This chain's CDR3 is CASALGAASTDTQYF. The CDR3 DNA follows: TGCGCCAGCGCCTTGGGGGCCGCTAGCACAGATACGCAGTATTTT.